Shown below are 27 T cell receptor beta chains from a single sample sequenced in a study of blood T cell repertoires in COVID-19. The repertoire was sequenced with immunoSEQ multiplex PCR; TCRdb's copy has only in-frame clones and lacks some. The data hold about 100,000 clones, with over 75% observed a single time. The specimen sequenced was peripheral blood. These receptors were collected from a human donor in a cohort sampled during active COVID-19.

The chain employs TRBV3-1 (or the pseudogene TRBV3-2) and TRBJ2-1; TRBD1 matches at 7 bases. The CDR3 consists of 15 residues. Germline V gene data show CDR1 as LGHDT and CDR2 as YNNKEL (reference sequence). V gave up 3 bases and J gave up 3 bases; unmatched junction bases: 5. The CDR3 DNA reads TGTGCCAGCAGCCATCGGGACAGCGACTACAATGAGCAGTTCTTC. The encoded protein is CASSHRDSDYNEQFF.

This clone was seen only once. The chain couples TRBV27 to TRBJ2-7; D possibly corresponds to TRBD2 (5 bases). The CDR3 loop spans 16 amino acids. Germline CDR1 reads MNHEY; CDR2 reads SMNVEV (reference sequence). V lost 2 bases, J lost 1 base, and 15 bases lay in between. CDR3 nucleotides: TGTGCCAGCAGTTTAGCGGGCCCAACCACTTCCTACGAGCAGTACTTC. Amino acid sequence: CASSLAGPTTSYEQYF.

J is TRBJ2-1 and V is TRBV7-9; TRBD2 might be the D (7 bases). Per germline, CDR1 SEHNR and CDR2 FQNEAQ (reference sequence). The CDR3 runs to 15 residues. Deletions cut 4 bases from V and 4 bases from J, with 14 bases between. CDR3 in amino acids: CASSWVRGGYNEQFF. The CDR3 nucleotides are TGTGCCAGCAGCTGGGTCAGGGGAGGGTACAATGAGCAGTTCTTC.

The rearrangement joins TRBV4-1 to TRBJ1-5, with D uncertain. Germline V gene lookup returns CDR1 MGHRA and CDR2 YSYEKL. The CDR3 is 14 residues long. V shed 1 base and J shed 4 bases, with 8 bases lying between them. The CDR3 coding sequence is TGCGCCAGCAGCCAAGGGCCCGGGAATCAGCCCCAGCATTTT. Translating gives CASSQGPGNQPQHF.

The V gene is TRBV24-1, the J gene TRBJ1-1; D gene uncertain. Germline CDR1 is KGHDR and CDR2 is SFDVKD. The CDR3 loop spans 13 amino acids. V was trimmed by 5 bases and J by 6 bases, leaving 12 bases between them. CDR3 in DNA: TGTGCCACCAGTGGGGCAGTGGGCTCTGAAGCTTTCTTT. Protein sequence: CATSGAVGSEAFF.

CDR3 loop: CASSLQGIWRDTQYF. In DNA form, the CDR3 reads TGTGCCAGTAGTCTCCAGGGAATATGGCGAGATACGCAGTATTTT. V and J are TRBV19 and TRBJ2-3; perhaps TRBD1 as D (5 bases). Trimming removed 5 bases from V and 5 bases from J, with 17 bases in between. The germline V gene has CDR1 LNHDA and CDR2 SQIVND (reference sequence). This CDR3 has 15 amino acids.

This chain joins TRBV6-2 or TRBV6-3 and TRBJ2-1; D unresolved. V was clipped by 4 bases and J by 5 bases, with 18 bases between them. Germline V gene sequence: CDR1 MNHEY, CDR2 SVGEGT. The CDR3 has 16 amino acids. DNA for the CDR3: TGTGCCAGCAGTTTCTCGGTAGGTTTAGGAGACAATGAGCAGTTCTTC. Translated: CASSFSVGLGDNEQFF.

This clone was seen a single time. The gene calls are TRBV6-4 and TRBJ2-1, with TRBD2 identical over 9 bases. This CDR3 contains 12 residues. V lost 0 bases to trimming and J lost 12 bases; unmatched junction nucleotides: 0. Germline CDR1 reads MRHNA; CDR2 reads SNTAGT. CDR3 protein: CASSDSTSGQFF. Here the CDR3 DNA reads TGTGCCAGCAGTGACTCGACTAGCGGGCAGTTCTTC.

CDR3 coding DNA: TGTGCCAGCAGTTTAAGCGGGGCAATGGACGAGCAGTACTTC. Its protein is CASSLSGAMDEQYF. The chain couples TRBV27 to TRBJ2-7; 7 bases line up with TRBD2. Germline V gives CDR1 MNHEY, CDR2 SMNVEV (reference sequence). V gave up 2 bases and J gave up 5 bases; unmatched junction bases: 6. This CDR3 region has 14 residues.

The chain couples TRBV30 to TRBJ1-5; 8 positions agree with TRBD1. The CDR3 is made up of 13 amino acids. Germline V lookup: CDR1 GTSNPN, CDR2 SVGIG (reference sequence). Unmatched junction bases numbered 0, after V lost 3 bases and J lost 2 bases. CDR3 DNA: TGTGCCTGGAGGGACAGGGGCAATCAGCCCCAGCATTTT. This translates into CAWRDRGNQPQHF.

The V and J genes are TRBV19 and TRBJ2-7; D is perhaps TRBD1 (5 bases). Germline V CDR1 and CDR2: LNHDA, SQIVND (reference sequence). V dropped 2 bases and J dropped 0 bases, with 14 bases sitting between them. CDR3 length: 16 amino acids. CDR3 loop: CASSITFGRVSYEQYF. CDR3 nucleotide sequence: TGTGCCAGTAGTATAACTTTCGGCAGGGTCTCCTACGAGCAGTACTTC.

This chain joins TRBV2 and TRBJ1-1, with D possibly TRBD1 on 5 matching bases. In germline, CDR1 is SNHLY, CDR2 FYNNEI. The CDR3 extends over 17 amino acids. V dropped 7 bases and J dropped 0 bases, with 21 bases sitting between them. CDR3 loop: CASKTLGQGEMNTEAFF. CDR3 DNA sequence: TGTGCCAGCAAAACTCTAGGACAAGGGGAAATGAACACTGAAGCTTTCTTT.

V and J are TRBV27 and TRBJ2-2; 9 bases are shared with TRBD1. The ends lost 1 base at V and 6 bases at J; junction bases unmatched: 0. The CDR3 runs 14 residues. Germline V gives CDR1 MNHEY, CDR2 SMNVEV (reference sequence). CDR3 sequence reads: CASSLWTGAGELFF. CDR3 DNA sequence: TGTGCCAGCAGTTTATGGACAGGGGCCGGGGAGCTGTTTTTT.

This chain joins TRBV18 and TRBJ1-3; D might be TRBD1 (6 bases). The ends were cut back, 3 bases at V and 4 bases at J, with 16 bases in the middle. The germline V gene has CDR1 KGHSH and CDR2 LQKENI. This CDR3 contains 16 residues. CDR3 sequence: CASSPTYNREGNTIYF. In nucleotides, the CDR3 is TGTGCCAGCTCACCGACCTACAACAGGGAAGGAAACACCATATATTTT.

The rearrangement uses TRBV11-2 and TRBJ2-1; 11 nucleotides match TRBD2. The length of the CDR3 is 17 residues. CDR1 SGHAT and CDR2 FQNNGV come from the germline V gene. With 3 bases clipped from V and 4 bases from J, the junction kept 8 bases outside the gene matches. Here the CDR3 reads CASSLVPGLAAYNEQFF. The CDR3 coding sequence is TGTGCCAGCAGCTTGGTACCGGGACTAGCGGCTTACAATGAGCAGTTCTTC.

This clone occurred once. This sequence joins TRBV4-1 and TRBJ2-7; 10 bases are shared with TRBD2. V shed 4 bases, J shed 6 bases, and the junction held 9 bases outside the gene matches. The CDR3 covers 15 residues. Germline V lookup: CDR1 MGHRA, CDR2 YSYEKL. The DNA of the CDR3 is TGCGCCAGCAGCCTATCCGGGACTAGCGAGCTCGAGCAGTACTTC. This codes for CASSLSGTSELEQYF.

The gene calls are TRBV5-4 and TRBJ2-1, with TRBD1 matching 7 bases. The CDR3 totals 15 residues. Trimming at V came to 3 bases and at J to 1 base, leaving 4 bases not matched to a gene. The V gene's germline CDR1 is SGHNT and CDR2 YYREEE (reference sequence). CDR3 in amino acids: CASSSVTGSYNEQFF. For the CDR3, the DNA is TGTGCCAGCAGCTCGGTGACAGGGTCCTACAATGAGCAGTTCTTC. Looking up the rest from reference TRBV5-4 and TRBJ2-1 gives the full variable domain: ETGVTQSPTHLIKTRGQQVTLRCSSQSGHNTVSWYQQALGQGPQFIFQYYREEENGRGNFPPRFSGLQFPNYSSELNVNALELDDSALYLCASSSVTGSYNEQFFGPGTRLTVL.

The chain carries TRBV7-9 and TRBJ2-5; TRBD2 matches at 14 bases. CDR1 and CDR2 (germline): SEHNR, FQNEAQ (reference sequence). V dropped 4 bases and J dropped 5; count of bases not matched to a gene: 9. This CDR3 has 17 residues. The CDR3 bases are TGTGCCAGCAGCTCCCGACTAGCGGGAGGGCCTGGGGAGACCCAGTACTTC. It yields the protein CASSSRLAGGPGETQYF. The whole variable domain, filled in from reference TRBV7-9 and TRBJ2-5, reads DTGVSQNPRHKITKRGQNVTFRCDPISEHNRLYWYRQTLGQGPEFLTYFQNEAQLEKSRLLSDRFSAERPKGSFSTLEIQRTEQGDSAMYLCASSSRLAGGPGETQYFGPGTRLLVL.

This clone was counted once. The chain uses TRBV5-1 and TRBJ2-7; D not resolved. Trimming stripped 10 bases from V and 0 bases from J, with 8 bases between. Germline V gives CDR1 SGHRS, CDR2 YFSETQ. The CDR3 covers 11 residues. The CDR3 spells CACSNSYEQYF. Here the CDR3 DNA reads TGCGCCTGCTCTAACTCCTACGAGCAGTACTTC.

J is TRBJ2-7 and V is TRBV7-6; D is uncertain. Per the germline V gene, CDR1 is SGHVS and CDR2 is FNYEAQ. Trimming took 0 bases from V and 3 from J, leaving 6 bases between them. The CDR3 is 13 amino acids. CDR3 amino acids: CASSLANYYEQYF. The DNA of the CDR3 is TGTGCCAGCAGCTTAGCGAACTACTACGAGCAGTACTTC.

This clone was detected a few times. This chain uses TRBV5-4 with TRBJ1-1; TRBD1 aligns across 7 bases. Losses at the gene ends were 0 bases for V and 0 bases for J; bases not matched to a gene: 2. Germline values: CDR1 SGHNT, CDR2 YYREEE (reference sequence). The CDR3 has 15 amino acids. The CDR3 here is CASSLGGQLNTEAFF. In nucleotides, the CDR3 is TGTGCCAGCAGCTTGGGGGGACAGCTGAACACTGAAGCTTTCTTT.

CDR3 protein: CASSDRSTGEQFF. The CDR3 DNA sequence: TGTGCCAGCAGCGACAGGAGTACCGGTGAGCAGTTCTTC. The rearrangement joins TRBV5-6 to TRBJ2-1, with D perhaps TRBD1 (6 bases). There are 13 residues in the CDR3. Trimming stripped 4 bases from V and 9 bases from J, with 14 bases between. CDR1 and CDR2 from the germline V gene are SGHDT and YYEEEE.

This chain links TRBV3-1 (or the pseudogene TRBV3-2) with TRBJ2-5; 8 nucleotides match TRBD2. The CDR3 has 16 amino acids. The germline gives CDR1 LGHDT, CDR2 YNNKEL (reference sequence). The V and J ends lost 4 bases and 2 bases, in that order; junction bases with no gene match: 9. The CDR3 here is CASSPLAGQTQETQYF. CDR3 sequence (DNA): TGTGCCAGCAGCCCCTTAGCGGGGCAAACTCAAGAGACCCAGTACTTC.

CDR3 nucleotides: TGTGCCAGCAGCCGAGATGGGGGCCGCTACGAGCAGTACTTC. This sequence encodes CASSRDGGRYEQYF. The J gene is TRBJ2-7, the V gene TRBV7-9; a weak D match, TRBD1 (6 bases). The germline V gene has CDR1 SEHNR and CDR2 FQNEAQ (reference sequence). This CDR3 region has 14 residues. V lost 5 bases, J lost 3 bases, and 14 bases lay in between.

V gene TRBV9 combines with J gene TRBJ2-2, with TRBD2 identical over 11 bases. The CDR3 covers 16 residues. V lost 4 bases, J lost 6 bases, and 8 bases stayed unmatched. CDR1 SGDLS and CDR2 YYNGEE come from the germline V gene. The CDR3 coding sequence is TGTGCCAGCAGCACCCAACTAGCGGGGGACGCCGGGGAGCTGTTTTTT. Encoded protein: CASSTQLAGDAGELFF. Full variable domain (outside the CDR3, taken from reference TRBV9 and TRBJ2-2): DSGVTQTPKHLITATGQRVTLRCSPRSGDLSVYWYQQSLDQGLQFLIQYYNGEERAKGNILERFSAQQFPDLHSELNLSSLELGDSALYFCASSTQLAGDAGELFFGEGSRLTVL.

The gene calls are TRBV7-3 and TRBJ2-7; 14 bases agree with TRBD2. Germline assignment: CDR1 SGHTA and CDR2 FQGTGA. CDR3 size: 17 residues. V was clipped by 0 bases and J by 2 bases; unmatched bases: 3. The CDR3 reads CASSLTTSGGAPYEQYF. The CDR3 coding sequence is TGTGCCAGCAGCTTAACGACTAGCGGGGGGGCTCCCTACGAGCAGTACTTC.

The chain is built from TRBV28 and TRBJ2-7; 8 positions match TRBD2. V shed 8 bases, J shed 0 bases, and the junction held 9 bases outside the gene matches. CDR1 is MDHEN and CDR2 is SYDVKM in the germline V gene. This CDR3 has 15 residues. The DNA of the CDR3 is TGTGCCAGCGGTAGCGGGACTCTTCCCTCCTACGAGCAGTACTTC. Residues: CASGSGTLPSYEQYF.